This TCR beta chain was sequenced during a study of blood T cell repertoires in COVID-19. Assay: immunoSEQ multiplex PCR; the TCRdb copy retains only in-frame clones and omits some. The sample includes roughly 100,000 clones, 90% to 95% of them seen just once. Trimming removed 5 bases from V and 7 bases from J; junction bases left unmatched: 13. The CDR3 totals 15 residues. Looked up from germline, CDR1 is SEHNR and CDR2 is FQNEAQ (reference sequence). The sequence was obtained from a human donor in a cohort sampled during active COVID-19. The sequencing sample was made of peripheral blood. The chain links TRBV7-9 to TRBJ2-7, with TRBD1 identical over 8 bases. CDR3 protein: CASSPPGQALGEQYF. CDR3 DNA sequence: TGTGCCAGCAGCCCGCCGGGACAGGCCCTCGGGGAGCAGTACTTC.